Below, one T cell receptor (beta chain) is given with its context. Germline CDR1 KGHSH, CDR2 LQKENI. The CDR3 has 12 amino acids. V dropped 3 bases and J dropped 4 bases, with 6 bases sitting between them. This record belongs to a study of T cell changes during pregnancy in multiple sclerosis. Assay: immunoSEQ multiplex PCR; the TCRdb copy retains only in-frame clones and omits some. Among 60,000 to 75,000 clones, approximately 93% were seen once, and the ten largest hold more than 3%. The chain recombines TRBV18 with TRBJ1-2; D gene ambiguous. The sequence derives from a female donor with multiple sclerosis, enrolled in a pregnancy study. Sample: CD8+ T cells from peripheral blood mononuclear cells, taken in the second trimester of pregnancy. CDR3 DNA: TGTGCCAGCTCACCCAACTCCTATGGCTACACCTTC. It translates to CASSPNSYGYTF.